This T cell receptor beta chain was found in a study of blood T cell repertoires in COVID-19. Study overall: The samples span acute and convalescent COVID-19 from the United States, Italy and Spain. Sources were T cells, B-cell-depleted T cells, or PBMCs; the material itself was cDNA or gDNA.

Original handling: Cell counts per sample came from amplifying reference gene primers. Produced via immunoSEQ multiplex PCR; TCRdb's table is partial and in-frame only. The D gene and trimming were derived from the DNA, and the V and J assignments and clone size from that table. The table shows approximately 330,000 clones, with approximately 90% occurring only once. A Seattle source enrolled patients during active infection and followed them longitudinally. Trimming cost V 3 bases and J 2 bases, with 11 bases left between them. The CDR3 covers 14 residues. Germline CDR1 reads ENHRY; CDR2 reads SYGVKD.

Sequencing input: peripheral blood. This chain uses TRBV10-3 with TRBJ2-7, with a weak D call TRBD2 (6 bases). The sequence came from a young man with COVID-19, enrolled during active disease. Written as DNA, the CDR3 is TGTGCCATCAGTGATCGTACGGGAGCCTACGAGCAGTACTTC. Translation: CAISDRTGAYEQYF.